A single sample gave rise to the 32 T cell receptor beta chains below, sequenced in a study of T cells expressing NK-cell markers (dated by TCRdb to the early 2020s). Library method: 5' RACE. Sequenced using an Illumina HiSeq 2000. After the reads were reprocessed by TCRdb, one entry was made per CDR3 protein sequence, with no DNA. The sample table records 350,000 to 400,000 distinct CDR3 sequences. About 10% of the sample is taken by the ten largest. Sample: blood T cells: a sorted CD56 or NKG2C T cell subset, CD4+ or CD8+ T cells, or bulk PBMC T cells (not recorded which). These receptors all come from a woman aged 45-65 years in good health. Donor details come from another sample of the same person, matched by shared clones.

The chain joins TRBV11-3 to TRBJ1-4; lacking DNA, the TRBD1 call made by TCRdb goes unchecked. Per germline, CDR1 SGHNT and CDR2 YENEEA. The length of the CDR3 is 16 residues. CDR3: CASSPSSQGAREKLFF.

The CDR3 protein is CASSPRLAGLNEQFF. The rearrangement uses TRBV14 and TRBJ2-1; the D gene TCRdb calls, TRBD2, cannot be checked with no DNA. Germline V gene lookup returns CDR1 SGHDN and CDR2 FVKESK. The CDR3 is made up of 15 amino acids.

The chain recombines TRBV7-9 with TRBJ2-1. CDR1 is SEHNR, CDR2 FQNEAQ, per germline (reference sequence). There are 17 residues in the CDR3. This CDR3 is CASSPAVLTSSYNEQFF.

The rearrangement links TRBV20-1 to TRBJ2-1; TCRdb's D gene call, TRBD1, goes unchecked for lack of DNA. The CDR3 totals 13 residues. Germline V gives CDR1 DFQATT, CDR2 SNEGSKA (reference sequence). The CDR3: CSLRGGGNNEQFF.

The V and J genes are TRBV24-1 and TRBJ2-6; absent DNA, TCRdb's TRBD2 call cannot be checked. There are 18 residues in the CDR3. The germline V gene encodes CDR1 KGHDR and CDR2 SFDVKD. The CDR3 sequence is CATSDPVGGVFGANVLTF.

The rearrangement joins TRBV6-1 to TRBJ2-3. The CDR3 is 14 residues long. The V gene's germline CDR1 is MNHNS and CDR2 SASEGT. The CDR3 protein is CASSGGGLSDTQYF.

This chain links TRBV2 with TRBJ2-2; checking the TCRdb D call of TRBD2 is not possible without DNA. Germline CDR1 SNHLY, CDR2 FYNNEI. This CDR3 is 14 amino acids long. The CDR3 here is CASTRTSVTGELFF.

The chain uses TRBV12-3 or TRBV12-4 and TRBJ2-1; TCRdb outputs TRBD1, but without DNA this stays unchecked. This CDR3 region has 16 residues. The CDR3 here is CASSFGGDIRDNEQFF.

The V call is TRBV7-9, the J call TRBJ2-3; no DNA is available, so the TRBD1 call from TCRdb remains unchecked. Germline CDR1 SEHNR, CDR2 FQNEAQ (reference sequence). The CDR3 has 14 amino acids. Here the CDR3 reads CASSPPQAPDTQYF. Full variable domain (missing parts from reference TRBV7-9 and TRBJ2-3): DTGVSQNPRHKITKRGQNVTFRCDPISEHNRLYWYRQTLGQGPEFLTYFQNEAQLEKSRLLSDRFSAERPKGSFSTLEIQRTEQGDSAMYLCASSPPQAPDTQYFGPGTRLTVL.

This sequence joins TRBV6-5 and TRBJ2-4; TCRdb gives TRBD2 as the D gene, but with no DNA this cannot be confirmed. In germline, CDR1 is MNHEY, CDR2 SVGAGI. This CDR3 is 12 amino acids long. The CDR3: CASSMGSGIQYF.

V gene TRBV29-1 combines with J gene TRBJ1-1; TCRdb designates TRBD1, a call that cannot be tested without DNA. The germline CDR1 and CDR2 sequences are SQVTM and ANQGSEA. The CDR3 runs to 12 residues. The CDR3 here is CSVNFGAAEAFF.

This chain connects TRBV10-2 to TRBJ2-7; TCRdb lists TRBD2, though no DNA is available to test this call. Per germline, CDR1 WSHSY and CDR2 SAAADI. The CDR3 extends over 15 amino acids. The CDR3 sequence is CASSKGTYASYEQYF.

CDR3 in amino acids: CASSPTSGRQAGELFF. The chain joins TRBV4-2 to TRBJ2-2; as DNA is missing, the TRBD2 call by TCRdb cannot be tested. CDR3 length: 16 amino acids. Germline V gene sequence: CDR1 LGHNA, CDR2 YNFKEQ.

The rearrangement links TRBV5-1 to TRBJ2-2; no DNA is available, so the TRBD2 call from TCRdb remains unchecked. From germline, CDR1 is SGHRS and CDR2 YFSETQ. The CDR3 extends over 19 amino acids. CDR3: CASSLSGLAGVLSAGELFF.

V usage is TRBV15 and J usage is TRBJ2-1; TCRdb outputs TRBD2, but without DNA this stays unchecked. The CDR3 totals 16 residues. Germline V lookup: CDR1 LNHNV, CDR2 YYDKDF (reference sequence). The CDR3 reads CATSREPGLVSYEQFF.

The chain combines TRBV9 with TRBJ2-3; the D call from TCRdb, TRBD2, cannot be confirmed without DNA. CDR3 length: 15 amino acids. Germline CDR1 is SGDLS and CDR2 is YYNGEE. This CDR3 is CASSVGAGGTDTQYF.

The chain links TRBV6-2 or TRBV6-3 to TRBJ2-7; TCRdb calls TRBD2, which cannot be checked without DNA. This CDR3 contains 17 residues. The germline gives CDR1 MNHEY, CDR2 SVGEGT. The CDR3 region is CASSYSLTSGANYEQYF.

The chain joins TRBV12-3 or TRBV12-4 to TRBJ2-1; as DNA is missing, the TRBD2 call by TCRdb cannot be tested. The CDR3 runs to 14 residues. CDR3 protein: CASSLGLDYNEQFF.

The chain recombines TRBV29-1 with TRBJ2-5; TCRdb proposes TRBD1, but this gene call is untestable without DNA. The CDR3 runs 15 residues. Germline CDR1 and CDR2: SQVTM and ANQGSEA. CDR3 region: CSVAGQEGPQETQYF.

J is TRBJ2-3 and V is TRBV6-5; the TCRdb call, TRBD1, lacks DNA for checking. The CDR3 is made up of 16 amino acids. Germline CDR1 is MNHEY and CDR2 is SVGAGI. The CDR3 loop is CASSTGDFLGTDTQYF.

The chain recombines TRBV27 with TRBJ2-7; without DNA, the TCRdb call of TRBD1 cannot be checked. The CDR3 has 16 residues. Germline V gene sequence: CDR1 MNHEY, CDR2 SMNVEV (reference sequence). The CDR3 sequence is CASSYYDRGHIREQYF.

The genes are TRBV5-1 and TRBJ1-1. CDR3 length equals 15 residues. Germline CDR1 and CDR2: SGHRS and YFSETQ. The CDR3 loop is CASSPGDFAATEAFF.

The chain carries TRBV20-1 and TRBJ2-3; TCRdb's D call, TRBD2, is unchecked because there is no DNA. The germline V gene has CDR1 DFQATT and CDR2 SNEGSKA (reference sequence). This CDR3 comprises 17 residues. This CDR3 reads CSASPYITSGRADTQYF.

The chain carries TRBV20-1 and TRBJ1-3. CDR3 length: 18 residues. Germline assignment: CDR1 DFQATT and CDR2 SNEGSKA (reference sequence). The CDR3 loop is CSARGDPAFGDSGNTIYF.

V and J are TRBV30 and TRBJ2-1. This CDR3 comprises 13 residues. The germline V gene has CDR1 GTSNPN and CDR2 SVGIG (reference sequence). CDR3 region: CAWTTSSYNEQFF.

This CDR3 is CASSQVQGLGELFF. This chain links TRBV14 with TRBJ2-2; TCRdb picks TRBD1, but there is no DNA to check that call. Germline assignment: CDR1 SGHDN and CDR2 FVKESK. The CDR3 contains 14 residues.

This CDR3 reads CSVEAPGNPYGYTF. The chain links TRBV29-1 to TRBJ1-2; TCRdb calls TRBD1, which cannot be checked without DNA. CDR3 size: 14 residues. Germline CDR1 SQVTM, CDR2 ANQGSEA.

This chain uses TRBV7-8 with TRBJ2-2; TCRdb selects TRBD2, and the lack of DNA leaves this call unchecked. This CDR3 is built from 20 residues. In germline, CDR1 is SGHVS, CDR2 FQNEAQ. The chain's CDR3 is CASSLSRVRSSGSRTGELFF.

The chain combines TRBV7-9 with TRBJ2-3; TCRdb names TRBD1, which stays unverified in the absence of DNA. The CDR3 length is 16 residues. The germline CDR1 and CDR2 sequences are SEHNR and FQNEAQ (reference sequence). The CDR3 sequence: CASSSFVGGLVDTQYF.

The rearrangement links TRBV29-1 to TRBJ2-1; TCRdb outputs TRBD1, but without DNA this stays unchecked. Germline-derived CDR1 and CDR2 are SQVTM and ANQGSEA. CDR3 length equals 15 residues. The CDR3 reads CSVVFWAGQGNEQFF.

The genes are TRBV3-1 and TRBJ2-1; TCRdb reports TRBD1, a call that lacks DNA to check it against. The length of the CDR3 is 15 residues. Germline values: CDR1 LGHDT, CDR2 YNNKEL (reference sequence). CDR3 loop: CASSQLGVSHNEQFF.

This chain joins TRBV5-1 and TRBJ2-5; TCRdb's D call of TRBD1 is untestable without DNA. CDR1 is SGHRS and CDR2 is YFSETQ in the germline V gene. This CDR3 comprises 15 residues. Here the CDR3 reads CASSLMSTPRETQYF.